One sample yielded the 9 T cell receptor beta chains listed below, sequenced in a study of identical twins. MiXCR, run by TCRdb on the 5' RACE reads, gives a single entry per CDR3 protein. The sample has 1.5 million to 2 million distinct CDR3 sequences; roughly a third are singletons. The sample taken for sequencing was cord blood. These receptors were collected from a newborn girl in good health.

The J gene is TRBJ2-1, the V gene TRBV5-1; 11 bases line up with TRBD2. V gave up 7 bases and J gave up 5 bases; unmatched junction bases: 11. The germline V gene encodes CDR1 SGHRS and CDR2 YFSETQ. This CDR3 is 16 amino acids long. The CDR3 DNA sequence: TGCGCCAGCGGTTTGGTGGCTAGCGGGGGGCACAATGAGCAGTTCTTC. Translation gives CASGLVASGGHNEQFF.

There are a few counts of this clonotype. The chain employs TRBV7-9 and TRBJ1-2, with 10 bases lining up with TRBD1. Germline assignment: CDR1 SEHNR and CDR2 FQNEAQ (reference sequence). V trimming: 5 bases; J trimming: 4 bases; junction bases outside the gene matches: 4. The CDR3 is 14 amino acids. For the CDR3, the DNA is TGTGCCAGCAGCCCGGGGGACAGGGGCTATGGCTACACCTTC. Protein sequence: CASSPGDRGYGYTF. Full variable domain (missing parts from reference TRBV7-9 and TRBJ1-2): DTGVSQNPRHKITKRGQNVTFRCDPISEHNRLYWYRQTLGQGPEFLTYFQNEAQLEKSRLLSDRFSAERPKGSFSTLEIQRTEQGDSAMYLCASSPGDRGYGYTFGSGTRLTVV.

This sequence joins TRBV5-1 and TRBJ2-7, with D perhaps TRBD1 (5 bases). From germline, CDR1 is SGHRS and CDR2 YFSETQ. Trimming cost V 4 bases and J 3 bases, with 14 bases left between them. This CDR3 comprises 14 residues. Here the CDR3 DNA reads TGCGCCAGCAGCGTCGACAGTAGAAACTACGAGCAGTACTTC. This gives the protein CASSVDSRNYEQYF.

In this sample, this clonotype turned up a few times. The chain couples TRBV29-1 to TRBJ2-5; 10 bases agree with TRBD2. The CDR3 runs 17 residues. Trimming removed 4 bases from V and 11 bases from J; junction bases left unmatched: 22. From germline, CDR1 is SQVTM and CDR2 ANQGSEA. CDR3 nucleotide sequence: TGCAGCGTTGGAGGGGCTAGCGGGGGCCGTTTGGGAAATGGGCAGTACTTC. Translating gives CSVGGASGGRLGNGQYF.

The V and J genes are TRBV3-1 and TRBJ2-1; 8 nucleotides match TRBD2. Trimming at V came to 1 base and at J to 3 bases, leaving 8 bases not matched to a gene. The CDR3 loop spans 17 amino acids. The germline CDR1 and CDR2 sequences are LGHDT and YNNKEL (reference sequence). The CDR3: CASSQATSALYYNEQFF. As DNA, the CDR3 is TGTGCCAGCAGCCAAGCGACTAGCGCGTTATACTACAATGAGCAGTTCTTC.

The CDR3 sequence: CSVAGGQSSYEQYF. The DNA of the CDR3 is TGCAGCGTTGCGGGGGGCCAAAGCTCCTACGAGCAGTACTTC. The chain carries TRBV29-1 and TRBJ2-7; a possible D gene is TRBD2 (7 bases). The CDR3 runs to 14 residues. Trimming cost V 4 bases and J 0 bases, with 13 bases left between them. Germline values: CDR1 SQVTM, CDR2 ANQGSEA.

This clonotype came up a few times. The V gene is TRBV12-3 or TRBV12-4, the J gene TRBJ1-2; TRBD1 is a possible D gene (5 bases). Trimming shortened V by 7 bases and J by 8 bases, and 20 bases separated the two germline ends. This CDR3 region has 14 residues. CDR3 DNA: TGTGCCAGCACCTACATATCCCAGGGAGGGGGCTACACCTTC. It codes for CASTYISQGGGYTF.

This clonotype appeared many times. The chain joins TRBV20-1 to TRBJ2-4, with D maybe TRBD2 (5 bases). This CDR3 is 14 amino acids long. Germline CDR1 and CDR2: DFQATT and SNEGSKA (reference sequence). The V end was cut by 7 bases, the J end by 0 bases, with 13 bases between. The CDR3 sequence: CSGASGLAKNIQYF. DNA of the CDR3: TGCAGTGGGGCCAGCGGTCTAGCCAAAAACATTCAGTACTTC.

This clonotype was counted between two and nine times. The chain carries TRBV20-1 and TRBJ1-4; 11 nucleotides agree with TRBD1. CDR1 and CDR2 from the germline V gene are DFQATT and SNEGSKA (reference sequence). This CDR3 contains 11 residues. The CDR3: CNRDRGEKLFF. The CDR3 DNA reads TGCAATCGGGACAGGGGGGAAAAACTGTTTTTT.